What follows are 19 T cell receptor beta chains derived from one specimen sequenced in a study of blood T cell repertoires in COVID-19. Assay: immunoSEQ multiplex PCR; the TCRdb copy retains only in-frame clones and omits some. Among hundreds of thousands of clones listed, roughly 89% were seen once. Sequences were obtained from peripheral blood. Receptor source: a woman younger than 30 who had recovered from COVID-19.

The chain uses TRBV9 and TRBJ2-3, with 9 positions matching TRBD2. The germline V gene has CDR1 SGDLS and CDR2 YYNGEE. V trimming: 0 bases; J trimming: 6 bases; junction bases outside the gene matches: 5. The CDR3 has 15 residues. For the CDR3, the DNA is TGTGCCAGCAGCGTAGGTGCTAGCGGGGCGGATACGCAGTATTTT. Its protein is CASSVGASGADTQYF.

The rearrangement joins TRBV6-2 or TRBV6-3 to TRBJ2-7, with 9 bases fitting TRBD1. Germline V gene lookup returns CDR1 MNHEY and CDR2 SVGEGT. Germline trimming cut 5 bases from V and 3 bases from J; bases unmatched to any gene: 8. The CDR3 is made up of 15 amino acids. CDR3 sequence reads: CASSRTGGAGYEQYV. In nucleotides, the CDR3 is TGTGCCAGCAGTCGAACAGGGGGCGCAGGCTACGAGCAGTACGTC.

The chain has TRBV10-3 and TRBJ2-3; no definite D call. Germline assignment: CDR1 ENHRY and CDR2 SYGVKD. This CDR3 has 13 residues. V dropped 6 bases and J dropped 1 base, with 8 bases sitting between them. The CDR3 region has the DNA TGTGCCATCAGACCGACTGGCACAGATACGCAGTATTTT. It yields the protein CAIRPTGTDTQYF.

In DNA form, the CDR3 reads TGTGCCTGGAGTGTATATGAGGGCTCTGGAAACACCATATATTTT. Its protein product is CAWSVYEGSGNTIYF. The chain employs TRBV30 and TRBJ1-3; D not certain. CDR3 length: 15 residues. From germline, CDR1 is GTSNPN and CDR2 SVGIG (reference sequence). Trimming shortened V by 0 bases and J by 0 bases, and 9 bases separated the two germline ends.

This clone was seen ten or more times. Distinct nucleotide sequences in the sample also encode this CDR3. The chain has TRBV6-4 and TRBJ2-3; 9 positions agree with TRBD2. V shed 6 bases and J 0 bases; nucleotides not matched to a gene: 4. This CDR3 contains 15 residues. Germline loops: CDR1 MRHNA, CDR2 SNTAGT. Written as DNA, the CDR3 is TGTGCCAGCAGCCCTACTAGCGGGAGCACAGATACGCAGTATTTT. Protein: CASSPTSGSTDTQYF.

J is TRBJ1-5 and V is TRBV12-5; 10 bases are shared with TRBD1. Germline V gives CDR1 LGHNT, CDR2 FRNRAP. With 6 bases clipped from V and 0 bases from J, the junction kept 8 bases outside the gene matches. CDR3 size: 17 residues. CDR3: CASGATGGANSNQPQHF. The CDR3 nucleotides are TGTGCTAGTGGGGCGACAGGGGGCGCAAATAGCAATCAGCCCCAGCATTTT.

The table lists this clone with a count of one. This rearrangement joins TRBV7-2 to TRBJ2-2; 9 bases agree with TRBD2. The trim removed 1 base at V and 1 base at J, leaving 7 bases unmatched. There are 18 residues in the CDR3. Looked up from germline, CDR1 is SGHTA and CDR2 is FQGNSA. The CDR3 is CASSLGLAGSMNTGELFF. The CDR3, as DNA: TGTGCCAGCAGCTTAGGGCTAGCGGGATCGATGAACACCGGGGAGCTGTTTTTT.

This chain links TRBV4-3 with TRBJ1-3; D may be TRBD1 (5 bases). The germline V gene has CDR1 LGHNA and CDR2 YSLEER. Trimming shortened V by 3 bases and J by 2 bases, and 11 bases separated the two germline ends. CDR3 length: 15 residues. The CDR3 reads CASSHGGGPGNTIYF. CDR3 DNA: TGCGCCAGCAGCCACGGGGGAGGGCCTGGAAACACCATATATTTT.

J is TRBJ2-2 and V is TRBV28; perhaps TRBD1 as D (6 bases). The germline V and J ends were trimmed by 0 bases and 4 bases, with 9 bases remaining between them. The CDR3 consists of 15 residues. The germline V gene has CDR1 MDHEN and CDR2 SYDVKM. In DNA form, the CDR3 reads TGTGCCAGCAGTTTATGGGGACAACTCACCGGGGAGCTGTTTTTT. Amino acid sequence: CASSLWGQLTGELFF.

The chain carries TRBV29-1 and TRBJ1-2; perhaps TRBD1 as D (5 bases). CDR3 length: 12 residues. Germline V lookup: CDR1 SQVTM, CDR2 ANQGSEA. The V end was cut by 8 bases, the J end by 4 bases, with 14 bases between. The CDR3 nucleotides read TGCAGCACAAAGACAGAAATCTATGGCTACACCTTC. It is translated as CSTKTEIYGYTF.

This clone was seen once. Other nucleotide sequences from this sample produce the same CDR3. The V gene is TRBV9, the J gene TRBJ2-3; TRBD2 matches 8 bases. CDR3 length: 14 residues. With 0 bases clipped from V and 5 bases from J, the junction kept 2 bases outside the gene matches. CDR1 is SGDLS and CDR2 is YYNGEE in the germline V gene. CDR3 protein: CASSVGLAGDTQYF. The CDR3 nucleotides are TGTGCCAGCAGCGTAGGTCTAGCGGGAGATACGCAGTATTTT.

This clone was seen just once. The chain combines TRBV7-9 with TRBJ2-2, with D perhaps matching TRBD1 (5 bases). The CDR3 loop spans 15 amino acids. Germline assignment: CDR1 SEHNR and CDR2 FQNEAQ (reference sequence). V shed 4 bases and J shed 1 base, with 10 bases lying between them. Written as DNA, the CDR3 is TGTGCCAGCAGCTCGTACGGACAGAACACCGGGGAGCTGTTTTTT. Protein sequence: CASSSYGQNTGELFF.

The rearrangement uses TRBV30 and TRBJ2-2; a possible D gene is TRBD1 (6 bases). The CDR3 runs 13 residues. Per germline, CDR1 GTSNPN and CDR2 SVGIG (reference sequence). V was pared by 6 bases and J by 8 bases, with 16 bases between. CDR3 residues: CACSGTSSGELFF. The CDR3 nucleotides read TGTGCCTGTTCCGGGACATCCTCTGGGGAGCTGTTTTTT.

The CDR3 loop is CASSFYPGTRTRTDTQYF. CDR3 DNA: TGTGCCAGCAGCTTTTATCCGGGTACCCGGACACGCACAGATACGCAGTATTTT. The chain joins TRBV12-1 to TRBJ2-3; whether TRBD1, the table's D call, matches the DNA was not checked. TRBV12-1 is marked as a pseudogene. This CDR3 region has 18 residues.

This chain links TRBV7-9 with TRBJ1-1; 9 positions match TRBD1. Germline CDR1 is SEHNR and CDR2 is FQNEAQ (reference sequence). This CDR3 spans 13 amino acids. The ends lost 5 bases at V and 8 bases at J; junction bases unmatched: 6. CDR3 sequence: CASSPGQGKEAFF. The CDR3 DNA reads TGTGCCAGCAGCCCAGGACAGGGGAAAGAAGCTTTCTTT.

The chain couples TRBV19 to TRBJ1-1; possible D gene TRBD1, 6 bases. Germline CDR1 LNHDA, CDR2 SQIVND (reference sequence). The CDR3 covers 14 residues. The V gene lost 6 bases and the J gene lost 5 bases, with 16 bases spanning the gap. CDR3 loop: CASSQDSWGTEAFF. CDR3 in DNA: TGTGCCAGTAGCCAGGACAGTTGGGGGACTGAAGCTTTCTTT.

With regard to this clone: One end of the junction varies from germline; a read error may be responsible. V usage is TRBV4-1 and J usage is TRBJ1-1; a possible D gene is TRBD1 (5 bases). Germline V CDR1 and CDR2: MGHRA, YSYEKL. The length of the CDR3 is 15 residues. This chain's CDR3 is CASGQGRGSDTEAFF. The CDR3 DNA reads TGCGCCAGCGGCCAGGGAAGGGGAAGTGACACTGAAGCTTTCTTT.

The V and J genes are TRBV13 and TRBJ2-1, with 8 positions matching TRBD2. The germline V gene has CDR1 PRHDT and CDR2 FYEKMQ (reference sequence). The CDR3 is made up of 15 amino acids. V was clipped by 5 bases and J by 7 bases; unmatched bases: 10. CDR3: CASSQGGGRGNEQFF. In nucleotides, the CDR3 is TGTGCCAGCAGCCAAGGCGGGGGGAGGGGGAATGAGCAGTTCTTC.

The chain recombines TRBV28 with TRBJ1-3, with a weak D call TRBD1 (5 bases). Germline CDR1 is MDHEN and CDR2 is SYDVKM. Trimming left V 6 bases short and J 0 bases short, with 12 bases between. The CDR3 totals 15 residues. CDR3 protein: CASRKTAISGNTIYF. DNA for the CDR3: TGTGCCAGCAGGAAGACAGCGATCTCTGGAAACACCATATATTTT.